This TCR beta chain was captured in a study of blood T cell repertoires in COVID-19. On the study more broadly: Both acute and convalescent COVID-19 samples were obtained from the United States, Italy and Spain. T cells, B-cell-depleted T cells, or PBMCs supplied cDNA or gDNA.

How the authors handled the data: Estimates of nucleated cell counts were drawn from the amplification of reference gene primers. Measured with immunoSEQ multiplex PCR; TCRdb has only the in-frame clones, and not every one. V, J and clone size are taken as reported in that table, and D and trimming were inferred from the DNA itself. The sample holds over 65,000 clones, 70% to 90% seen once. The clonotype comes from a man aged 45 to 65 with active COVID-19. The sequencing input was peripheral blood.

The CDR3 DNA reads as TGCGCCAGCAGATACCTAGCGGGAACTAATGAAAAACTGTTTTTT. It yields the protein CASRYLAGTNEKLFF. This chain joins TRBV4-1 and TRBJ1-4; no definite D call. V dropped 6 bases and J dropped 1 base, with 12 bases sitting between them. The CDR3 consists of 15 residues. Looked up from germline, CDR1 is MGHRA and CDR2 is YSYEKL.